Below, 12 T cell receptor beta chains from the same sample are listed, as sequenced in a study of early stage breast cancer tumors. Only in-frame clones appear in the TCRdb table, and some are missing; sequencing was by immunoSEQ multiplex PCR. The sample includes roughly 48,000 clones, 83% of them seen just once. The sequenced sample was blood. The receptors come from a person aged 45-65 years with breast cancer.

V usage is TRBV5-5 and J usage is TRBJ2-7, with TRBD1 identical over 8 bases. The CDR3 runs to 14 residues. CDR1 SGHKS and CDR2 YYEKEE come from the germline V gene (reference sequence). The V and J ends lost 5 bases and 3 bases, in that order; junction bases with no gene match: 7. CDR3 in amino acids: CASRSGTGYYEQYF. CDR3 nucleotides: TGTGCCAGCAGGTCCGGGACAGGTTACTACGAGCAGTACTTC. Filled out from reference TRBV5-5 and TRBJ2-7, the complete variable domain reads DAGVTQSPTHLIKTRGQQVTLRCSPISGHKSVSWYQQVLGQGPQFIFQYYEKEERGRGNFPDRFSARQFPNYSSELNVNALLLGDSALYLCASRSGTGYYEQYFGPGTRLTVT.

The chain couples TRBV19 to TRBJ1-5; 7 bases are a match to TRBD1. The CDR3 runs to 15 residues. After removal of 7 bases from V and 6 bases from J, the junction contained 12 bases not matched to a gene. CDR1 is LNHDA and CDR2 is SQIVND in the germline V gene (reference sequence). CDR3 sequence: CASTKERTGGQPQHF. The CDR3 DNA follows: TGTGCCAGTACCAAAGAGCGGACAGGTGGTCAGCCCCAGCATTTT.

V gene TRBV5-1 combines with J gene TRBJ2-2, with D uncertain. CDR3 size: 13 residues. Germline CDR1 SGHRS, CDR2 YFSETQ. Trimming removed 5 bases from V and 2 bases from J, with 7 bases in between. The CDR3, as DNA: TGCGCCAGCAGAGGCGGTAACACCGGGGAGCTGTTTTTT. It yields the protein CASRGGNTGELFF.

The rearrangement uses TRBV27 and TRBJ1-2; weak D call: TRBD1 (5 bases). V dropped 7 bases and J dropped 7 bases, with 16 bases sitting between them. The CDR3 totals 13 residues. CDR1 and CDR2 from the germline V gene are MNHEY and SMNVEV (reference sequence). The CDR3 nucleotides read TGTGCCAGCACCACTAGAGGGGCAGTTGGCTACACCTTC. Its protein is CASTTRGAVGYTF.

This clone was counted once. The chain links TRBV23-1 to TRBJ1-5, with TRBD1 matching 9 bases. TRBV23-1 is classed as an ORF, of uncertain function. The CDR3 is 18 residues long. Trimming at V came to 2 bases and at J to 4 bases, leaving 12 bases not matched to a gene. The CDR3 DNA reads TGCGCCAGCAGTCAAAACAGGGGGCCCTTCTGGTGGAATCAGCCCCAGCATTTT. Protein product: CASSQNRGPFWWNQPQHF.

This CDR3 is CASSPPTKYEQYF. CDR3 nucleotide sequence: TGTGCCAGCTCACCTCCAACCAAGTACGAGCAGTACTTC. The chain combines TRBV18 with TRBJ2-7; D uncertain. The length of the CDR3 is 13 residues. The V and J ends lost 3 bases and 4 bases respectively, with 10 bases between them. Germline V gene sequence: CDR1 KGHSH, CDR2 LQKENI.

The table lists this clone with a few counts. The V call is TRBV10-1, the J call TRBJ1-1; D gene unclear. This CDR3 has 13 amino acids. CDR1 and CDR2 (germline): WNHNN, SYGVQD (reference sequence). V lost 5 bases and J 7 bases, leaving 14 bases between the germline ends. CDR3 region: CASSSLATGEAFF. CDR3 coding DNA: TGCGCCAGCAGTTCCCTCGCGACGGGTGAAGCTTTCTTT.

CDR3 residues: CASSFIRTSGSGYEQYF. For the CDR3, the DNA is TGTGCCAGCAGCTTTATCCGGACTAGCGGGAGCGGGTACGAGCAGTACTTC. The chain is built from TRBV12-1 and TRBJ2-7; no check of the table's D call, TRBD2, against the DNA was made. TRBV12-1 represents a pseudogene. The CDR3 is 17 residues long.

This chain connects TRBV5-1 to TRBJ2-1; TRBD1 matches 7 bases. There are 20 residues in the CDR3. The V gene's germline CDR1 is SGHRS and CDR2 YFSETQ. V shed 7 bases, J shed 0 bases, and the junction held 22 bases outside the gene matches. The CDR3: CASGTPSGTVLQSSYNEQFF. CDR3 coding DNA: TGCGCCAGCGGGACCCCATCCGGGACAGTTCTTCAGAGCTCCTACAATGAGCAGTTCTTC.

This chain joins TRBV9 and TRBJ2-7; 8 bases fit TRBD2. J gave up 2 bases and V 2 bases, and 12 bases lay outside the gene matches. The CDR3 totals 17 residues. Germline V CDR1 and CDR2: SGDLS, YYNGEE. Here the CDR3 DNA reads TGTGCCAGCAGCGTGACCCCGGGGGGGAGGCCTCCCTACGAGCAGTACTTC. It codes for CASSVTPGGRPPYEQYF.

This clone appeared a single time. The chain has TRBV18 and TRBJ1-6; 7 nucleotides agree with TRBD1. Germline V CDR1 and CDR2: KGHSH, LQKENI. The CDR3 is made up of 15 amino acids. V lost 5 bases and J lost 8; bases outside the gene matches: 9. The CDR3 loop reads CASSSRQGGDSPLHF. For the CDR3, the DNA is TGTGCCAGCTCATCTAGACAGGGTGGTGATTCACCCCTCCACTTT.

This rearrangement joins TRBV7-9 to TRBJ2-1, with TRBD1 as a possible D gene (6 bases). Between the trimmed V and J ends, which lost 4 bases and 10 bases, there was a span of 26 bases. The length of the CDR3 is 17 residues. Looked up from germline, CDR1 is SEHNR and CDR2 is FQNEAQ (reference sequence). CDR3 in amino acids: CASSSGYYRVGGSEQFF. The CDR3 DNA reads TGTGCCAGCAGCTCGGGGTACTACAGGGTAGGAGGCAGCGAGCAGTTCTTC.